This TCR beta chain stems from a study of shared clonotypes between healthy human individuals. Findings and caveats of the study: Sequencing depth was a factor that was expected to affect clonotype sharing among donors. Sampling used blood alone; tissue repertoires probably differ. Larger estimated richness was generally recorded for naive subsets relative to memory subsets.

Germline lookup yields CDR1 MNHNS and CDR2 SASEGT. There are 13 residues in the CDR3. V lost 4 bases to trimming and J lost 2 bases, with 9 bases between them. The table came from immunoSEQ multiplex PCR; TCRdb's copy has only in-frame clones and leaves some out. In the table there are 2 million to 2.5 million clones, around 93% of which are singletons. As to this clone: Its antigen remains unknown.

This clonotype was sampled from a man younger than 35 in good health. Some clones in this sample may be carry-over from other donors' samples. The specimen was naive CD4+ T cells from PBMCs. As for subset: CD45RA+ positively selected. The rearrangement uses TRBV6-1 and TRBJ2-7; no clear D. CDR3 residues: CASSGLLPYEQYF. The CDR3 region has the DNA TGTGCCAGCAGTGGACTTCTGCCCTACGAGCAGTACTTC.